The clone carrying this TCR beta chain was picked up many times. The antigen remains undetermined. A second PCR of 7 to 11 cycles used a sample-barcoded 5' primer and a J-beta primer mix. The template-switch adaptor was a 5' adaptor with 12 random nucleotides. It tagged each cDNA molecule. Using its own MiXCR run on the 5' RACE reads, TCRdb lists one record per CDR3 protein. The table includes 1.5 million to 2 million distinct CDR3 sequences, about 28% detected once. The data originate from a study of blood T cells in healthy people across ages. The wider study: Using template switching, researchers captured about one barcoded beta molecule for each two T cells.

Study observations and caveats: A strong correlation was seen between TCR beta diversity and naive T cell percentage. Compared with aged donors, long-lived donors showed fewer expanded clones, suggesting selection.

Per the germline V gene, CDR1 is LGHDT and CDR2 is YNNKEL (reference sequence). V dropped 0 bases and J dropped 7 bases, with 16 bases sitting between them. This CDR3 is built from 16 residues. Sequencing used blood. The sequence derives from a woman aged 25-40 years in good health. This sequence joins TRBV3-1 and TRBJ2-1; D uncertain. The CDR3 protein is CASSQDLSSPNNEQFF. The CDR3 DNA is TGTGCCAGCAGCCAAGATCTAAGCTCCCCTAATAATGAGCAGTTCTTC.